A single sample gave rise to the 13 T cell receptor beta chains below, sequenced in a study of T-cell memory formation after mild COVID-19. One entry per CDR3 protein, called by TCRdb with MiXCR from the 5' RACE reads. The sample records more than 150,000 distinct CDR3 sequences, around 18% being singletons. The sequencing sample was made of PBMCs or a T cell subset sorted from them (not recorded which). These receptors were taken from a man aged 18 to 30 who had mild COVID-19 (a few samples of this study predate the infection). Cell type and time point are not known.

This chain joins TRBV6-5 and TRBJ2-7; D possibly matches TRBD1 or TRBD2 (5 bases each). V lost 3 bases and J 2 bases, leaving 14 bases between the germline ends. CDR1 is MNHEY, CDR2 SVGAGI, per germline. The CDR3 extends over 15 amino acids. CDR3 amino acids: CASSYGQGRTYEQYV. DNA for the CDR3: TGTGCCAGCAGTTATGGCCAGGGACGGACCTACGAGCAGTACGTC.

The chain employs TRBV12-2 and TRBJ1-1. TRBV12-2 is a documented pseudogene. The CDR3 sequence is 11 residues long. CDR3 sequence reads: CASRHNTEAFF. The CDR3 DNA follows: TGTGCAAGTCGCCACAACACTGAAGCTTTCTTT.

This clonotype showed up just a few times. The chain employs TRBV5-1 and TRBJ2-5, with 9 bases that match TRBD2. The CDR3 spans 17 residues. The V and J ends lost 1 base and 4 bases, in that order; junction bases with no gene match: 11. The germline CDR1 and CDR2 sequences are SGHRS and YFSETQ. CDR3 bases: TGCGCCAGCAGCTTGAAAACTAGCGGGTTGGATGGAGAGACCCAGTACTTC. This encodes CASSLKTSGLDGETQYF.

In its sample, this clonotype was seen a few times. CDR3 nucleotides: TGCAGTGCTCCCGGCCGGGGGGGCGCGGCCTCCTACAATGAGCAGTTCTTC. This sequence encodes CSAPGRGGAASYNEQFF. The genes are TRBV20-1 and TRBJ2-1; TRBD2 matches at 8 bases. CDR1 and CDR2 (germline): DFQATT, SNEGSKA (reference sequence). The CDR3 is made up of 17 amino acids. V gave up 5 bases and J gave up 0 bases; unmatched junction bases: 12.

This rearrangement joins TRBV6-6 to TRBJ2-7; D is unresolved. CDR3 length equals 14 residues. The ends were cut back, 8 bases at V and 3 bases at J, with 17 bases in the middle. In germline, CDR1 is MNHNY, CDR2 SVGAGI (reference sequence). The CDR3 bases are TGTGCCAGCTCCGAGAACGGCGGATTCTACGAGCAGTACGTC. Residues: CASSENGGFYEQYV.

The chain links TRBV11-2 to TRBJ2-3, with 7 bases matching TRBD2. J was trimmed by 1 base and V by 2 bases; bases with no gene match: 9. Per the germline V gene, CDR1 is SGHAT and CDR2 is FQNNGV. The CDR3 totals 17 residues. CDR3 region: CASSLSLERGGTDTQYF. The CDR3 DNA is TGTGCCAGCAGCTTATCCCTCGAACGGGGGGGCACAGATACGCAGTATTTT.

The chain couples TRBV7-8 to TRBJ1-1, with 7 positions matching TRBD1. Germline CDR1 SGHVS, CDR2 FQNEAQ. This CDR3 is 15 amino acids long. Unmatched junction bases numbered 5, after V lost 3 bases and J lost 1 base. CDR3 sequence (DNA): TGTGCCAGCAGCTTCGCTCGGGACAGGAACACTGAAGCTTTCTTT. Protein: CASSFARDRNTEAFF.

The rearrangement links TRBV5-1 to TRBJ2-5; 9 positions agree with TRBD1. Unmatched junction bases numbered 0, after V lost 3 bases and J lost 0 bases. CDR1 and CDR2 (germline): SGHRS, YFSETQ. This CDR3 is built from 14 residues. The CDR3: CASSWTGDQETQYF. Written as DNA, the CDR3 is TGCGCCAGCAGCTGGACAGGGGACCAAGAGACCCAGTACTTC. Full variable domain (missing parts from reference TRBV5-1 and TRBJ2-5): KAGVTQTPRYLIKTRGQQVTLSCSPISGHRSVSWYQQTPGQGLQFLFEYFSETQRNKGNFPGRFSGRQFSNSRSEMNVSTLELGDSALYLCASSWTGDQETQYFGPGTRLLVL.

This clonotype was detected only a few times. The rearrangement joins TRBV5-1 to TRBJ2-7, with D uncertain. CDR1 is SGHRS and CDR2 is YFSETQ in the germline V gene. V lost 6 bases, J lost 0 bases, and 10 bases lay in between. This CDR3 region has 13 residues. CDR3: CASTQTPSYEQYF. CDR3 bases: TGCGCCAGCACCCAGACCCCCTCCTACGAGCAGTACTTC. The full variable domain, with the rest looked up from reference TRBV5-1 and TRBJ2-7, is KAGVTQTPRYLIKTRGQQVTLSCSPISGHRSVSWYQQTPGQGLQFLFEYFSETQRNKGNFPGRFSGRQFSNSRSEMNVSTLELGDSALYLCASTQTPSYEQYFGPGTRLTVT.

The chain links TRBV11-2 to TRBJ1-2; no reliable D call. Germline lookup yields CDR1 SGHAT and CDR2 FQNNGV. V was cut by 1 base and J by 0 bases, with 9 bases left in between. The CDR3 length is 15 residues. The chain's CDR3 is CASSLVAPPNYGYTF. In DNA form, the CDR3 reads TGTGCCAGCAGCTTAGTGGCACCACCTAACTATGGCTACACCTTC. Full variable domain (remainder filled in from reference TRBV11-2 and TRBJ1-2): EAGVAQSPRYKIIEKRQSVAFWCNPISGHATLYWYQQILGQGPKLLIQFQNNGVVDDSQLPKDRFSAERLKGVDSTLKIQPAKLEDSAVYLCASSLVAPPNYGYTFGSGTRLTVV.

This clonotype was seen a handful of times. The chain links TRBV7-2 to TRBJ2-5, with 7 bases lining up with TRBD2. The CDR3 is made up of 15 amino acids. CDR1 is SGHTA, CDR2 FQGNSA, per germline. With V trimmed by 1 base and J by 1 base, 3 bases remained unmatched. CDR3 in amino acids: CASSLGGLFQETQYF. The CDR3 region has the DNA TGTGCCAGCAGCTTAGGGGGACTATTCCAAGAGACCCAGTACTTC.

This rearrangement joins TRBV4-1 to TRBJ2-3, with 7 nucleotides matching TRBD2. CDR3 length equals 15 residues. Trimming cost V 2 bases and J 5 bases; bases outside gene matches: 7. In germline, CDR1 is MGHRA, CDR2 YSYEKL. CDR3 DNA sequence: TGCGCCAGCAGCCAAAGAGCGGGGATTCAAGATACGCAGTATTTT. Protein product: CASSQRAGIQDTQYF.

A few counts support this clonotype. This chain uses TRBV2 with TRBJ1-5; D remains ambiguous. CDR3 length: 14 residues. Trimming stripped 4 bases from V and 6 bases from J, with 13 bases between. Germline values: CDR1 SNHLY, CDR2 FYNNEI. This chain's CDR3 is CASSAGRLGQPQHF. The CDR3 DNA is TGTGCCAGCAGTGCGGGCAGGCTGGGTCAGCCCCAGCATTTT.